These 9 T cell receptor beta chains share one sample of origin, sequenced in a study of T-cell memory formation after mild COVID-19. TCRdb recomputed calls from the 5' RACE reads with MiXCR, one row per CDR3 protein. The repertoire has about 350,000 distinct CDR3 sequences, roughly 15% of them found once; the top ten carry 20% to 25%. Sequencing input: PBMCs or a T cell subset sorted from them (not recorded which). The receptors stem from a man between 18 and 29 years old who had mild COVID-19 (a few samples of this study predate the infection). Cell type and time point are not known.

This chain uses TRBV4-1 with TRBJ1-5; a weak D match, TRBD1 (6 bases). The V gene's germline CDR1 is MGHRA and CDR2 YSYEKL. V dropped 1 base and J dropped 6 bases, with 13 bases sitting between them. The CDR3 spans 15 residues. The CDR3 region has the DNA TGCGCCAGCAGCCAAGTAGGGGAAGGGGGTCAGCCCCAGCATTTT. This codes for CASSQVGEGGQPQHF.

The chain joins TRBV7-3 to TRBJ2-3, with unresolved D. This CDR3 has 14 residues. Germline CDR1 and CDR2: SGHTA and FQGTGA. V was pared by 4 bases and J by 4 bases, with 12 bases between. The CDR3, as DNA: TGTGCCAGCAGCTACGCGTTTGCGGCAGATACGCAGTATTTT. The encoded protein is CASSYAFAADTQYF.

In its sample, this clonotype was seen a few times. This chain links TRBV9 with TRBJ1-2, with no clear D. Between the trimmed V and J ends, which lost 0 bases and 2 bases, there was a span of 11 bases. CDR1 SGDLS and CDR2 YYNGEE come from the germline V gene. The CDR3 runs 15 residues. The CDR3 loop reads CASSVGGWGNYGYTF. The CDR3 DNA reads TGTGCCAGCAGCGTAGGAGGGTGGGGAAACTATGGCTACACCTTC.

This clonotype was detected a few times. The V gene is TRBV5-1, the J gene TRBJ1-2; D is perhaps TRBD1 (6 bases). The V gene lost 0 bases and the J gene lost 0 bases, with 15 bases spanning the gap. Germline V lookup: CDR1 SGHRS, CDR2 YFSETQ. The CDR3 contains 17 residues. The CDR3 loop is CASSLEGRGPTNYGYTF. The CDR3 region has the DNA TGCGCCAGCAGCTTGGAGGGCAGGGGCCCCACTAACTATGGCTACACCTTC. Looking up the rest from reference TRBV5-1 and TRBJ1-2 gives the full variable domain: KAGVTQTPRYLIKTRGQQVTLSCSPISGHRSVSWYQQTPGQGLQFLFEYFSETQRNKGNFPGRFSGRQFSNSRSEMNVSTLELGDSALYLCASSLEGRGPTNYGYTFGSGTRLTVV.

At least ten counts were recorded for this clonotype. V usage is TRBV9 and J usage is TRBJ2-1, with TRBD2 identical over 7 bases. CDR3 length: 14 residues. Germline CDR1 is SGDLS and CDR2 is YYNGEE. The junction had 7 bases not matched to a gene; V was cut back by 0 bases and J by 10 bases. The CDR3 bases are TGTGCCAGCAGCGTAGCCCCCTTACTAGCGGAGCAGTTCTTC. Residues: CASSVAPLLAEQFF.

This clonotype was detected only once. The V call is TRBV4-1, the J call TRBJ2-2; 7 bases map to TRBD2. This CDR3 spans 16 amino acids. V was clipped by 0 bases and J by 1 base; unmatched bases: 2. Looked up from germline, CDR1 is MGHRA and CDR2 is YSYEKL. CDR3 sequence reads: CASSQDPSGNTGELFF. In DNA, the CDR3 is TGCGCCAGCAGCCAAGACCCTAGCGGGAACACCGGGGAGCTGTTTTTT.

This clonotype was detected a few times. The genes are TRBV28 and TRBJ2-6, with no clear D. Germline V lookup: CDR1 MDHEN, CDR2 SYDVKM. This CDR3 contains 14 residues. Trimming shortened V by 10 bases and J by 0 bases, and 10 bases separated the two germline ends. In DNA form, the CDR3 reads TGTGCCAACCGTGATTCCTCTGGGGCCAACGTCCTGACTTTC. Its translation: CANRDSSGANVLTF.

The gene calls are TRBV7-2 and TRBJ1-2; D might be TRBD1 (6 bases). The CDR3 sequence is 15 residues long. Germline loops: CDR1 SGHTA, CDR2 FQGNSA. V was cut by 5 bases and J by 2 bases, with 15 bases left in between. Here the CDR3 DNA reads TGTGCCAGCAGCCCCCGACCGACAGGCAACTATGGCTACACCTTC. Its translation: CASSPRPTGNYGYTF.

In its sample, this clonotype was seen a few times. The V call is TRBV20-1, the J call TRBJ2-7; 10 nucleotides match TRBD1. The CDR3 totals 15 residues. Trimming took 2 bases from V and 3 from J; bases not matched to a gene: 7. Germline lookup yields CDR1 DFQATT and CDR2 SNEGSKA (reference sequence). CDR3 DNA: TGCAGTGCTAGACACGTGGGACAGGGGATCTACGAGCAGTACGTC. Protein sequence: CSARHVGQGIYEQYV.